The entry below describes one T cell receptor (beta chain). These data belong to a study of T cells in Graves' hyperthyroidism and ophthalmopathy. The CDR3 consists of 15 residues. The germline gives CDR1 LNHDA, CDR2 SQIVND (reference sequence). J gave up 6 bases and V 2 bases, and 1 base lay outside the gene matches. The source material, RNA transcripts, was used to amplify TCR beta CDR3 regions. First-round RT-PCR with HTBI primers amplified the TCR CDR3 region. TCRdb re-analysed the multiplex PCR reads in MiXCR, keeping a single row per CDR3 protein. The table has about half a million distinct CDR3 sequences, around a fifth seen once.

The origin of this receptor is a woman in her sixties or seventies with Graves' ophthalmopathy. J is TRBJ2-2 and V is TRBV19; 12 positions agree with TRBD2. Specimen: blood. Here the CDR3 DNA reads TGTGCCAGTAGTATACTAGCGGGAGGGTCCGGGGAGCTGTTTTTT. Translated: CASSILAGGSGELFF.